This T cell receptor (beta chain) was profiled in a study of blood T cell repertoires in COVID-19. Original processing methods: Amplifying reference gene primers gave estimates of nucleated cell counts. The repertoire was sequenced with immunoSEQ multiplex PCR; TCRdb's copy has only in-frame clones and lacks some. The V and J calls and clone size were taken over from that table, and D and trimming were inferred from the DNA. The data hold around 190,000 clones, with roughly 83% observed a single time. Cohorts were assigned according to the clinical history that participants reported. Trimming stripped 2 bases from V and 3 bases from J, with 11 bases between. There are 14 residues in the CDR3. CDR1 is MNHEY, CDR2 SVGEGT, per germline.

The sequenced sample was PBMCs or T cells enriched from blood (not recorded which). The receptor was derived from a woman aged 30 to 39 who had recovered from COVID-19. The rearrangement links TRBV6-2 or TRBV6-3 to TRBJ2-7, with TRBD1 as a possible D gene (6 bases). In nucleotides, the CDR3 is TGTGCCAGCAGTTACATTGGACAGAGCTACGAGCAGTACTTC. Translating it yields CASSYIGQSYEQYF.